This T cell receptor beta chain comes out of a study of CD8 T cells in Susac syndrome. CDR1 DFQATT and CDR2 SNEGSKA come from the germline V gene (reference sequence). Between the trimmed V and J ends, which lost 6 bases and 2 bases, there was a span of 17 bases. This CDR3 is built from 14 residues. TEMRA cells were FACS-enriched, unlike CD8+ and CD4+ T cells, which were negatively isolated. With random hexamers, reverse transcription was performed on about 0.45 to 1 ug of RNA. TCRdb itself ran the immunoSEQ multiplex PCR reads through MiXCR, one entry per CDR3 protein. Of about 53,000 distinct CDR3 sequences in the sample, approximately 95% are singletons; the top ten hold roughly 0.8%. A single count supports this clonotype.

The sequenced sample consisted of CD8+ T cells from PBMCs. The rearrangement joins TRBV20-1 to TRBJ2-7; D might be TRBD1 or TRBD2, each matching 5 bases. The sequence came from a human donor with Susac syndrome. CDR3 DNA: TGCAGTGCGCTGAGGCCCGGGACGGCCTACGAGCAGTACTTC. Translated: CSALRPGTAYEQYF.